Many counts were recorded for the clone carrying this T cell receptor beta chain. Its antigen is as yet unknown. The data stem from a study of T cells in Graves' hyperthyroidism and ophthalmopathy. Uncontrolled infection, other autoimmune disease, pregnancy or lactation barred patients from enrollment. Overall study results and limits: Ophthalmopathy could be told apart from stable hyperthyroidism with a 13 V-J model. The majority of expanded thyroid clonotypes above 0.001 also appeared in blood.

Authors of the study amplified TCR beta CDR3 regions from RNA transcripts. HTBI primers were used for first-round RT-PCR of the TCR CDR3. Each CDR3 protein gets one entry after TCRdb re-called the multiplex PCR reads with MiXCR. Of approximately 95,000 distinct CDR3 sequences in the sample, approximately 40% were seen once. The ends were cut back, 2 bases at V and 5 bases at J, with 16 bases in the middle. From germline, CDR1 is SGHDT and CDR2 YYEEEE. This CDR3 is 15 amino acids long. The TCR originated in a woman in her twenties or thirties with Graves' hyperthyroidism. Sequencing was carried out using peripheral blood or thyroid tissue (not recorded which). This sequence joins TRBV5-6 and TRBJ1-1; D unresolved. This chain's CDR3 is CASSFGSFRGTEAFF. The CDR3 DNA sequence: TGTGCCAGCAGCTTCGGCAGCTTCCGAGGGACTGAAGCTTTCTTT.